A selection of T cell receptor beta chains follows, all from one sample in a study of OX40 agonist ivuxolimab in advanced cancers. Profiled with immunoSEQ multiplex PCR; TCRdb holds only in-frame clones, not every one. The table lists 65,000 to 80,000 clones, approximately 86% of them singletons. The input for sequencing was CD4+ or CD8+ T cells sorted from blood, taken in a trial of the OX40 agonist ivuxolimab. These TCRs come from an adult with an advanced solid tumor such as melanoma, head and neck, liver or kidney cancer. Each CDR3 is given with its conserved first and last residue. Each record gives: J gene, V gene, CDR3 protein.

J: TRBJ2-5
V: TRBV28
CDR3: CASTLTGRQETQYF

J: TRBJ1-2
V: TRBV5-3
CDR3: CARSFEEISYGYTF

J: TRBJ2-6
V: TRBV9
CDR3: CASSVALLGAGANVLTF

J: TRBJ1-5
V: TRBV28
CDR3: CASGGGVSNQPQHF

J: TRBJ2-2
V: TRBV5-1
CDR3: CASGQQGYPNTGELFF

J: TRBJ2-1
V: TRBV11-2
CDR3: CASSLSPGTYNEQFF

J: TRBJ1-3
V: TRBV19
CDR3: CASSMAGNSGNTIYF

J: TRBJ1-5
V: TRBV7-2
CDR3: CASSLGSGGGQPQHF

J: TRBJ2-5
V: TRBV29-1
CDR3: CSVGTQQETQYF

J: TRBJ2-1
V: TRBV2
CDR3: CASRTTSGRSNEQFF

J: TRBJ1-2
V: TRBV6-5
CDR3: CASSLAGVTYGYTF

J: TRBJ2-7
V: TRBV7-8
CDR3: CASSPKRQGTRRTAYPGEQYF